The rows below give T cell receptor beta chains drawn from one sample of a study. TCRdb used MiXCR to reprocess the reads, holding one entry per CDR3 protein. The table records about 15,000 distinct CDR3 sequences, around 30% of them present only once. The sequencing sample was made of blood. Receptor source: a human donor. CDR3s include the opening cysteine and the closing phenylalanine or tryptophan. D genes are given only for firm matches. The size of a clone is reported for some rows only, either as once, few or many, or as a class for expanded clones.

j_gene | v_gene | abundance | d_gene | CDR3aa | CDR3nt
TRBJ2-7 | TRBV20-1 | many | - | CSANLGQAYEQYF | TGCAGTGCAAACCTCGGGCAAGCCTACGAGCAGTACTTC
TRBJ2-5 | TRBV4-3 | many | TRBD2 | CASSQFRTSGETQYF | TGCGCCAGCAGCCAATTCAGGACTAGCGGGGAGACCCAGTACTTC
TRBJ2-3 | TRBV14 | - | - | CASSQRRGTVNTDTQYF | TGTGCCAGCAGCCAACGCCGCGGGACGGTGAACACAGATACGCAGTATTTT
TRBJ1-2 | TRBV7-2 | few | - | CASSSRGAGTNYGYTF | TGTGCCAGCAGCTCAAGGGGGGCAGGGACGAACTATGGCTACACCTTC
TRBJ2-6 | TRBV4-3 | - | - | CASSQEIGSGTNVLTF | TGCGCCAGCAGCCAAGAAATAGGGTCTGGGACCAACGTCCTGACTTTC
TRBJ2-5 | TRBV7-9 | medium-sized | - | CASSPGETQYF | TGTGCCAGCAGTCCGGGGGAGACCCAGTACTTC
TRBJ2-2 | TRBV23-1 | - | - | CASSYVDTRELFF | TGCGCCAGCAGTTATGTGGACACCCGGGAGCTGTTTTTT
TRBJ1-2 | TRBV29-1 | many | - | CSVSGGGYGYTF | TGCAGCGTTTCTGGGGGGGGCTATGGCTACACCTTC
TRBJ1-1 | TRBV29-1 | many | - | CSVEVITEAFF | TGCAGCGTTGAAGTAATCACTGAAGCTTTCTTT
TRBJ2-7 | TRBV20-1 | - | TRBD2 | CSARGPPTTSGSISYEQYF | TGCAGTGCTAGAGGGCCCCCCACTACTAGCGGGAGTATCTCCTACGAGCAGTACTTC
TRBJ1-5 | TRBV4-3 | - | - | CASSESLGGSNQPQHF | TGCGCCAGCAGCGAATCACTTGGAGGGAGCAATCAGCCCCAGCATTTT
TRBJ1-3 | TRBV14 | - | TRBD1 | CASSQDQRTGESSGNTIYF | TGTGCCAGCAGCCAAGACCAAAGGACAGGGGAGAGCTCTGGAAACACCATATATTTT
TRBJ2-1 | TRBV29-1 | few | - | CSVERGGYNEQFF | TGCAGCGTTGAACGAGGGGGATACAATGAGCAGTTCTTC
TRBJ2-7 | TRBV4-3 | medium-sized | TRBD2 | CASSLGTSTFYEQYF | TGCGCCAGCAGCCTCGGGACTAGCACATTTTACGAGCAGTACTTC
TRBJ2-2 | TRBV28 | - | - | CASQSRDTATGELFF | TGTGCCAGCCAATCCCGGGACACTGCCACCGGGGAGCTGTTTTTT
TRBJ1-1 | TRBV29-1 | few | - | CSVGRAGAQMNTEAFF | TGCAGCGTGGGAAGGGCGGGGGCCCAAATGAACACTGAAGCTTTCTTT
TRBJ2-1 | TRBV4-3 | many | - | CASSQEGGDYNEQFF | TGCGCCAGCAGCCAAGAGGGCGGGGACTACAATGAGCAGTTCTTC
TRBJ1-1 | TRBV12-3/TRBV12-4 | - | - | CSSSLDSNIVGYTEAFF | TGTTCCAGCAGTTTGGACAGTAACATTGTGGGGTATACTGAAGCTTTCTTT
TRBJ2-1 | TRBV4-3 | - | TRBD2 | CASSQARTSGSNEQFF | TGCGCCAGCAGCCAGGCCAGGACTAGCGGGAGCAATGAGCAGTTCTTC
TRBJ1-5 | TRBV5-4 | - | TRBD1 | CASSFGQGLETQHF | TGTGCCAGCAGCTTCGGACAGGGTCTAGAGACCCAGCATTTT
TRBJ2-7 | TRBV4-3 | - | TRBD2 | CASSQDFPRGAYEQYF | TGCGCCAGCAGCCAAGACTTTCCCCGGGGGGCCTACGAGCAGTACTTC
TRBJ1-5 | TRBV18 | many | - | CASSPLVGQPQHF | TGTGCCAGCTCACCACTGGTCGGACAGCCCCAGCATTTT
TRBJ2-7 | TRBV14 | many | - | CASSQGSLQSSYEQYF | TGTGCCAGCAGCCAAGGGAGTCTCCAAAGCTCCTACGAGCAGTACTTC
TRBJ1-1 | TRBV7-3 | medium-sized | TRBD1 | CASSSAGQDTEAFF | TGTGCCAGCAGTTCCGCGGGACAGGACACTGAAGCTTTCTTT
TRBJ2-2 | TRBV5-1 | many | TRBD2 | CASMREANTGELFF | TGCGCCAGCATGCGGGAGGCCAACACCGGGGAGCTGTTTTTT
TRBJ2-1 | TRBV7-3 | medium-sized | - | CASSLQGSGGNEQFF | TGTGCCAGCAGCCTACAGGGATCCGGGGGTAATGAGCAGTTCTTC
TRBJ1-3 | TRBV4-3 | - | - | CASSQETGSGNTIYF | TGCGCCAGCAGCCAGGAGACCGGGTCTGGAAACACCATATATTTT
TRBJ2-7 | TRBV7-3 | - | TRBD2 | CASSLSSGREGEQYF | TGTGCCAGCAGCTTGTCTAGCGGGAGAGAGGGCGAGCAGTACTTC
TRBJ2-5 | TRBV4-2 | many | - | CASSQGPEQETQYF | TGTGCCAGCAGCCAAGGTCCGGAACAAGAGACCCAGTACTTC
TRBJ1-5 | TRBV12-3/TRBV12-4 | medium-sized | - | CASSLGPSHGRGKPQHF | TGTGCCAGCAGTTTAGGCCCCTCACATGGGAGGGGGAAGCCCCAGCATTTT
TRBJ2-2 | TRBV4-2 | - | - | CASRRESNTGEPFF | TGTGCCAGCAGAAGGGAGTCGAACACCGGGGAGCCATTTTTT